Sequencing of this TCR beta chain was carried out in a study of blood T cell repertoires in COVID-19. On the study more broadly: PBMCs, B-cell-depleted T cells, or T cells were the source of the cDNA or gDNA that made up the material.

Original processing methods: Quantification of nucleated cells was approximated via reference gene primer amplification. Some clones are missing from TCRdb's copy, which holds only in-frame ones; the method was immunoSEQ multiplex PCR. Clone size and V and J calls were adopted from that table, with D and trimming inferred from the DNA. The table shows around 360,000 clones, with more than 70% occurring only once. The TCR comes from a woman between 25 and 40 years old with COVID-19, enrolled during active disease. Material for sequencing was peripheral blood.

CDR3 bases: TGTGCCAGCAGTTCCCGGACAGGGGACTACGAGCAGTACTTC. It is translated as CASSSRTGDYEQYF. The V gene is TRBV6-6, the J gene TRBJ2-7; 9 nucleotides line up with TRBD1. The CDR3 length is 14 residues. Germline-derived CDR1 and CDR2 are MNHNY and SVGAGI (reference sequence). V lost 4 bases and J lost 3; bases outside the gene matches: 4.